The clone carrying this T cell receptor (beta chain) was recorded many times. Its antigen is not known. This entry is derived from a study of regulatory T cells in long-lasting Graves disease. The V and J ends lost 3 bases and 4 bases respectively, with 10 bases between them. The CDR3 length is 13 residues. Germline V gene sequence: CDR1 SNHLY, CDR2 FYNNEI. General study findings and limits: Newly diagnosed Graves' patients had higher TCR diversity than persistent ones. Sharing of public clonotypes was greater in persistent patients (roughly 2,900) than in new patients (around 880).

Construction of TCR beta libraries relied on iRepertoire HTBI primers and on Arm-PCR targeting CDR3 regions. TCRdb re-derived calls from the multiplex PCR reads in MiXCR, one entry per CDR3 protein. In the table there are some 450,000 distinct CDR3 sequences, roughly a quarter of which are singletons. Noted time point: persistent/refractory GD, antithyroid drugs over 5 years with positive TRAb. RNA extracted from PBMCs served as the sequencing template. The guidelines of the American Thyroid Association were the basis for diagnosing Graves' disease. The receptor's source is a female donor with Graves disease. The genes are TRBV2 and TRBJ2-7; no clear D. The sequences come from peripheral blood mononuclear cells (PBMCs), collected when the disease was refractory, from a patient treated with antithyroid drugs. CDR3 bases: TGTGCCAGCAGTGAGCGGCAGGCTTACGAGCAGTACTTC. Its translation: CASSERQAYEQYF.